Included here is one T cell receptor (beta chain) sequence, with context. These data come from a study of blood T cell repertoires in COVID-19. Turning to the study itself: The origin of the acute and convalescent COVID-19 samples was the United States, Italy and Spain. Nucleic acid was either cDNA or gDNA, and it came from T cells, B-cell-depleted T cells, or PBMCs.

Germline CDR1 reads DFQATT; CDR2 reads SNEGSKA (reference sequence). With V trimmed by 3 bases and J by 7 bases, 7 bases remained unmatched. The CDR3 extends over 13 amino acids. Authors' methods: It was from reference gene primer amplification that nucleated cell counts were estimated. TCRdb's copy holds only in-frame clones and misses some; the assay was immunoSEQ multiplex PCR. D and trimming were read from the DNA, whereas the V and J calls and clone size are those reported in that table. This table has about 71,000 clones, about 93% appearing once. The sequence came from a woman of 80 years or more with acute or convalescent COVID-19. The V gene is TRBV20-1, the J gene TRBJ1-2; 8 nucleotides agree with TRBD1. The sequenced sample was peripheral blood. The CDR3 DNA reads TGCAGTGCTAGTCCCAGGGGGCCCGGTGGCTACACCTTC. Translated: CSASPRGPGGYTF.